One and the same sample provided the 20 T cell receptor beta chains below, sequenced in a study of T cell responses to AZD1222 COVID-19 vaccine. Data came from immunoSEQ multiplex PCR; TCRdb stores just in-frame clones and leaves some out. The table includes some 110,000 clones, 75% to 90% detected once. The material was peripheral blood, obtained 28 days after the second AZD1222 dose. These receptors were collected from an adult who received the AZD1222 COVID-19 vaccine.

Only one count was recorded for this clone. The chain recombines TRBV7-9 with TRBJ2-5, with 10 bases aligning to TRBD1. Trimming removed 6 bases from V and 5 bases from J; junction bases left unmatched: 6. Germline CDR1 and CDR2: SEHNR and FQNEAQ (reference sequence). The CDR3 runs 14 residues. This CDR3 reads CASRRTGGSETQYF. The DNA of the CDR3 is TGTGCCAGCAGAAGGACAGGGGGTTCCGAGACCCAGTACTTC.

The chain joins TRBV28 to TRBJ2-3; 9 nucleotides agree with TRBD1. Looked up from germline, CDR1 is MDHEN and CDR2 is SYDVKM. The J segment lost 1 base and the V segment lost 6 bases, leaving 5 bases of the junction unmatched. The CDR3 is made up of 15 amino acids. The DNA of the CDR3 is TGTGCCAGCAGGCCGAGGACAGGGGGCACAGATACGCAGTATTTT. Amino acid sequence: CASRPRTGGTDTQYF.

The chain is built from TRBV15 and TRBJ1-5; 7 nucleotides align to TRBD1. The CDR3 covers 18 residues. Germline CDR1 reads LNHNV; CDR2 reads YYDKDF (reference sequence). The J segment lost 3 bases and the V segment lost 1 base, leaving 12 bases of the junction unmatched. The chain's CDR3 is CATSRAPSSRGNNQPQHF. The DNA of the CDR3 is TGTGCCACCAGCAGAGCCCCATCGAGCAGGGGGAACAATCAGCCCCAGCATTTT. Based on the CDR3 plus reference TRBV15 and TRBJ1-5, the full variable domain is DAMVIQNPRYQVTQFGKPVTLSCSQTLNHNVMYWYQQKSSQAPKLLFHYYDKDFNNEADTPDNFQSRRPNTSFCFLDIRSPGLGDTAMYLCATSRAPSSRGNNQPQHFGDGTRLSIL.

In the case of this clone: A far larger clone differs by one base, so this is likely a read error. This CDR3 is also generated by other DNA sequences in the sample. The gene calls are TRBV28 and TRBJ1-4; maybe TRBD1 (6 bases). Germline V CDR1 and CDR2: MDHEN, SYDVKM. This CDR3 spans 16 amino acids. Between the trimmed V and J ends, which lost 6 bases and 2 bases, there was a span of 16 bases. CDR3 protein: CASRHGGGGTNEKLFF. CDR3 coding DNA: TGTGCCAGCAGGCACGGAGGGGGGGGGACTAATGAAAAACTGTTTTTT.

The chain joins TRBV5-1 to TRBJ1-2; a weak D match, TRBD1 (5 bases). CDR3 length equals 14 residues. Trimming took off 0 bases at V and 7 bases at J, with 13 bases between the two ends. The germline CDR1 and CDR2 sequences are SGHRS and YFSETQ. The CDR3, as DNA: TGCGCCAGCAGCTTGGATCCCTCAGGGTTTGGCTACACCTTC. Its translation is CASSLDPSGFGYTF.

This clone was detected a few times. V usage is TRBV10-3 and J usage is TRBJ2-7; tentative D call: TRBD1 (6 bases). Germline V lookup: CDR1 ENHRY, CDR2 SYGVKD. Trimming stripped 6 bases from V and 4 bases from J, with 16 bases between. This CDR3 is 14 amino acids long. The CDR3 region is CAIRPGTTTYEQYF. DNA for the CDR3: TGTGCCATCAGGCCCGGGACAACAACTTACGAGCAGTACTTC.

This chain links TRBV11-3 with TRBJ2-3; no clear D. Germline V gives CDR1 SGHNT, CDR2 YENEEA. CDR3 length: 12 amino acids. Trimming shortened V by 3 bases and J by 3 bases, and 4 bases separated the two germline ends. The chain's CDR3 is CASSFGTDTQYF. The DNA for the CDR3 is TGTGCCAGCAGCTTCGGGACAGATACGCAGTATTTT.

The chain recombines TRBV20-1 with TRBJ2-5; D is ambiguous. Trimming stripped 6 bases from V and 5 bases from J, with 10 bases between. Germline V gene data show CDR1 as DFQATT and CDR2 as SNEGSKA (reference sequence). The CDR3 length is 11 residues. The CDR3: CSAPKEETQYF. The CDR3 DNA reads TGCAGTGCACCAAAAGAGGAGACCCAGTACTTC.

The chain couples TRBV7-9 to TRBJ2-5, with D maybe TRBD2 (5 bases). V shed 5 bases and J shed 5 bases, with 15 bases lying between them. This CDR3 has 14 residues. In germline, CDR1 is SEHNR, CDR2 FQNEAQ (reference sequence). The CDR3 DNA sequence: TGTGCCAGCAGCGGAATGAGGGTTCAGGAGACCCAGTACTTC. It is translated as CASSGMRVQETQYF.

V usage is TRBV18 and J usage is TRBJ2-5, with 12 bases that match TRBD2. J gave up 5 bases and V 4 bases, and 5 bases lay outside the gene matches. Per the germline V gene, CDR1 is KGHSH and CDR2 is LQKENI. This CDR3 has 15 residues. CDR3 loop: CASSQETSGGETQYF. The CDR3 coding sequence is TGTGCCAGCTCACAGGAGACTAGCGGGGGTGAGACCCAGTACTTC.

The chain employs TRBV5-1 and TRBJ2-1, with 8 bases fitting TRBD1. The ends lost 0 bases at V and 6 bases at J; junction bases unmatched: 5. The CDR3 is 15 residues long. Germline CDR1 and CDR2: SGHRS and YFSETQ. The CDR3: CASSLGSGGTNEQFF. As DNA, the CDR3 is TGCGCCAGCAGCTTGGGATCAGGGGGCACCAATGAGCAGTTCTTC.

The chain uses TRBV7-2 and TRBJ1-5, with 7 bases aligning to TRBD1. The CDR3 spans 16 residues. V dropped 1 base and J dropped 0; count of bases not matched to a gene: 3. Per germline, CDR1 SGHTA and CDR2 FQGNSA. DNA of the CDR3: TGTGCCAGCAGCTTAGTGTCAGGGGGTAGCAATCAGCCCCAGCATTTT. The encoded protein is CASSLVSGGSNQPQHF.

The chain links TRBV28 to TRBJ1-4; D not resolved. This CDR3 is built from 14 residues. Between the trimmed V and J ends, which lost 7 bases and 0 bases, there was a span of 9 bases. The germline gives CDR1 MDHEN, CDR2 SYDVKM. CDR3 in DNA: TGTGCCAGCATTTCACGGCCAACTAATGAAAAACTGTTTTTT. Its translation: CASISRPTNEKLFF.

This clone was seen just once. The CDR3, as DNA: TGTGCCAGCAGCCCAAGATCCGATTTCTCACCCCTCCACTTT. Amino acids: CASSPRSDFSPLHF. The chain links TRBV5-6 to TRBJ1-6, with unresolved D. The CDR3 spans 14 residues. The V end was cut by 4 bases, the J end by 10 bases, with 15 bases between. Germline V gene lookup returns CDR1 SGHDT and CDR2 YYEEEE.

This chain connects TRBV7-6 to TRBJ1-2; D call uncertain. Germline lookup yields CDR1 SGHVS and CDR2 FNYEAQ. Trimming removed 5 bases from V and 0 bases from J, with 16 bases in between. The CDR3 contains 16 residues. The CDR3 DNA sequence: TGTGCCAGCAGCACCTATCCGAGAGGGCCTAACTATGGCTACACCTTC. It yields the protein CASSTYPRGPNYGYTF.

This chain uses TRBV27 with TRBJ2-3, with 7 bases matching TRBD2. The CDR3 spans 14 residues. J lost 2 bases, V lost 6 bases, and 5 bases had no gene match. Per the germline V gene, CDR1 is MNHEY and CDR2 is SMNVEV (reference sequence). CDR3 sequence: CASRASGSTDTQYF. CDR3 in DNA: TGTGCCAGCAGAGCTAGCGGCTCCACAGATACGCAGTATTTT.

This chain uses TRBV29-1 with TRBJ2-6, with D tentatively TRBD1 or TRBD2 (5 bases each). The CDR3 sequence is 13 residues long. The V end was cut by 7 bases, the J end by 0 bases, with 7 bases between. Per germline, CDR1 SQVTM and CDR2 ANQGSEA. CDR3 in amino acids: CSAGLSGANVLTF. CDR3 nucleotide sequence: TGCAGCGCGGGGCTCTCTGGGGCCAACGTCCTGACTTTC.

The rearrangement links TRBV9 to TRBJ1-3; tentatively, D is TRBD1 (5 bases). The CDR3 totals 15 residues. Trimming cost V 2 bases and J 4 bases, with 13 bases left between them. Germline V gene sequence: CDR1 SGDLS, CDR2 YYNGEE. The CDR3 DNA reads as TGTGCCAGCAGCGTGGATCCGGGACGGGGAAACACCATATATTTT. Amino acids: CASSVDPGRGNTIYF.

The chain is built from TRBV5-4 and TRBJ2-7; 11 bases line up with TRBD1. The CDR3 spans 17 residues. The germline CDR1 and CDR2 sequences are SGHNT and YYREEE (reference sequence). V gave up 0 bases and J gave up 4 bases; unmatched junction bases: 9. The CDR3 DNA follows: TGTGCCAGCAGCTTGGGCCCCGGACAGGGGGCTCAGTACGAGCAGTACTTC. Translating gives CASSLGPGQGAQYEQYF.

The V gene is TRBV6-6, the J gene TRBJ2-2, with 7 nucleotides matching TRBD1. Germline lookup yields CDR1 MNHNY and CDR2 SVGAGI (reference sequence). With 7 bases clipped from V and 2 bases from J, the junction kept 4 bases outside the gene matches. The CDR3 extends over 14 amino acids. The CDR3 nucleotides are TGTGCCAGCATTCGACAGGGTAACACCGGGGAGCTGTTTTTT. It is translated as CASIRQGNTGELFF.